Listed below are T cell receptor beta chains from one sample, sequenced in a study of blood T cell repertoires in COVID-19. The protocol was immunoSEQ multiplex PCR, while the TCRdb copy is restricted to in-frame clones and leaves out a portion. This table has some 43,000 clones, about 87% appearing once. Specimen: peripheral blood. The source of these receptors is a man between 60 and 75 years old with active COVID-19. The CDR3 runs from the conserved cysteine through the conserved F or W. Each record gives: clone size, D gene, V gene, J gene, CDR3 protein, CDR3 DNA. A D gene is named only where the DNA matches it firmly. Clone sizes are given selectively: once, few, many, or a class where the clone is expanded.

abundance: .
d_gene: TRBD1
v_gene: TRBV20-1
j_gene: TRBJ1-4
CDR3aa: CSASGDRILATNEKLFF
CDR3nt: TGCAGTGCTAGTGGGGACAGGATACTAGCAACTAATGAAAAACTGTTTTTT

abundance: .
d_gene: TRBD1
v_gene: TRBV9
j_gene: TRBJ2-2
CDR3aa: CASSVVTGFGGELFF
CDR3nt: TGTGCCAGCAGCGTAGTGACAGGGTTCGGCGGGGAGCTGTTTTTT

abundance: .
d_gene: .
v_gene: TRBV3-1/TRBV3-2
j_gene: TRBJ2-3
CDR3aa: CASSQVRVPSTQYF
CDR3nt: TGTGCCAGCAGCCAAGTGAGGGTCCCCTCTACGCAGTATTTT

abundance: .
d_gene: .
v_gene: TRBV5-4
j_gene: TRBJ1-2
CDR3aa: CASSLASGQGYTF
CDR3nt: TGTGCCAGCAGCTTGGCGTCAGGGCAAGGCTACACCTTC

abundance: .
d_gene: TRBD1
v_gene: TRBV7-2
j_gene: TRBJ2-7
CDR3aa: CASSLMGRATGGFEQYF
CDR3nt: TGTGCCAGCAGCTTAATGGGACGTGCGACAGGGGGCTTCGAGCAGTACTTC

abundance: many
d_gene: TRBD1
v_gene: TRBV19
j_gene: TRBJ2-1
CDR3aa: CASSTTGTHYNEQFF
CDR3nt: TGTGCCAGTAGTACGACAGGGACCCACTACAATGAGCAGTTCTTC

abundance: .
d_gene: .
v_gene: TRBV13
j_gene: TRBJ2-1
CDR3aa: CASSWGGRNEQFF
CDR3nt: TGTGCCAGCTCCTGGGGGGGCAGGAATGAGCAGTTCTTC

abundance: once
d_gene: .
v_gene: TRBV24-1
j_gene: TRBJ2-7
CDR3aa: CATSDPPPGADYEQYF
CDR3nt: TGTGCCACCAGTGACCCTCCGCCAGGGGCTGATTACGAGCAGTACTTC

abundance: many
d_gene: .
v_gene: TRBV27
j_gene: TRBJ1-2
CDR3aa: CASSPGIINYGYTF
CDR3nt: TGTGCCAGCAGTCCCGGGATCATTAACTATGGCTACACCTTC

abundance: .
d_gene: .
v_gene: TRBV6-5
j_gene: TRBJ2-2
CDR3aa: CASKGGGSNTGELFF
CDR3nt: TGTGCCAGCAAAGGTGGAGGGTCGAACACCGGGGAGCTGTTTTTT

abundance: few
d_gene: .
v_gene: TRBV6-4
j_gene: TRBJ1-5
CDR3aa: CASFYTGGQPQHF
CDR3nt: TGTGCCAGCTTTTATACGGGGGGGCAGCCCCAGCATTTT

abundance: .
d_gene: TRBD1
v_gene: TRBV10-3
j_gene: TRBJ1-4
CDR3aa: CAISESTGVFEKLFF
CDR3nt: TGTGCCATCAGTGAGTCGACAGGGGTATTTGAAAAACTGTTTTTT

abundance: once
d_gene: TRBD1
v_gene: TRBV18
j_gene: TRBJ1-2
CDR3aa: CASSPGQGILNYGYTF
CDR3nt: TGTGCCAGCTCTCCTGGACAGGGGATACTGAACTATGGCTACACCTTC

abundance: .
d_gene: TRBD1
v_gene: TRBV18
j_gene: TRBJ1-4
CDR3aa: CASSRSSRTGENNEKLFF
CDR3nt: TGTGCCAGCTCACGATCAAGTAGGACAGGGGAAAATAATGAAAAACTGTTTTTT

abundance: .
d_gene: TRBD1
v_gene: TRBV4-1
j_gene: TRBJ1-1
CDR3aa: CASSQRQGEGAFF
CDR3nt: TGCGCCAGCAGCCAGAGACAGGGGGAGGGGGCTTTCTTT

abundance: .
d_gene: .
v_gene: TRBV24-1
j_gene: TRBJ2-7
CDR3aa: CATRGAANGEQYF
CDR3nt: TGTGCCACTCGCGGGGCAGCTAATGGCGAGCAGTACTTC

abundance: few
d_gene: .
v_gene: TRBV7-2
j_gene: TRBJ2-3
CDR3aa: CASSLRLDGVDTQYF
CDR3nt: TGTGCCAGCAGCCTCCGACTAGATGGGGTGGATACGCAGTATTTT

abundance: .
d_gene: TRBD2
v_gene: TRBV15
j_gene: TRBJ2-5
CDR3aa: CATRRPASGDQETQYF
CDR3nt: TGTGCCACCAGGCGCCCAGCTAGCGGGGACCAAGAGACCCAGTACTTC

abundance: .
d_gene: TRBD1
v_gene: TRBV5-1
j_gene: TRBJ2-7
CDR3aa: CASSRGQGASYEQYF
CDR3nt: TGCGCCAGCAGCCGGGGACAGGGGGCGTCCTACGAGCAGTACTTC

abundance: once
d_gene: .
v_gene: TRBV28
j_gene: TRBJ2-5
CDR3aa: CASIGGRQETQYF
CDR3nt: TGTGCCAGCATTGGAGGCAGGCAAGAGACCCAGTACTTC

abundance: .
d_gene: .
v_gene: TRBV7-3
j_gene: TRBJ1-1
CDR3aa: CASSPYREGEAFF
CDR3nt: TGTGCCAGCAGCCCCTACAGGGAAGGTGAAGCTTTCTTT